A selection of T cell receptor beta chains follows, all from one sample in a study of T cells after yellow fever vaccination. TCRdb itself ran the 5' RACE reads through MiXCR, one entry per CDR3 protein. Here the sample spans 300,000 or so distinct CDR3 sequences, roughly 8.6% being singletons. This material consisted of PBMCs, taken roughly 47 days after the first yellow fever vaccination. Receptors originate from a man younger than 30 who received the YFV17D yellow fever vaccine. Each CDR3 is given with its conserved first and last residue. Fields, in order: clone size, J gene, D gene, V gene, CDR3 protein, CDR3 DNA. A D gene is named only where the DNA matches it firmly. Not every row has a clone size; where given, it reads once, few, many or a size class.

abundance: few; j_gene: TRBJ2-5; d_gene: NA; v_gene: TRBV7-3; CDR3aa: CASSLGGNQETQYF; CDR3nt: TGTGCCAGCAGCTTAGGGGGCAACCAAGAGACCCAGTACTTC
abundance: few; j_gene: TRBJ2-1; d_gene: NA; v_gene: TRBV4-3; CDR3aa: CASSQKVGPSDQFF; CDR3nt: TGCGCCAGCAGCCAAAAAGTCGGGCCTAGTGACCAGTTCTTC
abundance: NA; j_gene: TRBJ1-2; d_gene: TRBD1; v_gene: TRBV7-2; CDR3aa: CASSPARQGGYGYTF; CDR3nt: TGTGCCAGCAGCCCCGCCAGACAGGGAGGGTATGGCTACACCTTC
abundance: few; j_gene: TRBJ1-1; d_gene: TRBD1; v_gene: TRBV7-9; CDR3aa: CASRYDRAQKHTEAFF; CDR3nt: TGTGCCAGCAGGTACGACAGGGCCCAAAAACACACTGAAGCTTTCTTT
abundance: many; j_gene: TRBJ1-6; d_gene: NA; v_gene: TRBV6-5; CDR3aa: CASSYSSPWQDNSPLHF; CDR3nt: TGTGCCAGCAGTTACTCGTCTCCGTGGCAGGATAATTCACCCCTCCACTTT
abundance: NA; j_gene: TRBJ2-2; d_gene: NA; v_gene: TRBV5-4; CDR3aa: CASSYISVTNTGELFF; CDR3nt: TGTGCCAGCAGTTACATCAGCGTCACTAACACCGGGGAGCTGTTTTTT
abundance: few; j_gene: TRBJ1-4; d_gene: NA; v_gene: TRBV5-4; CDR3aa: CASSSQRNNNEKLFF; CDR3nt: TGTGCCAGCAGCTCGCAGAGGAACAACAATGAAAAACTGTTTTTT
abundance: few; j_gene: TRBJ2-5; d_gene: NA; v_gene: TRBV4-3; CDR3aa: CASSQGGLLETQYF; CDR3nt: TGCGCCAGCAGCCAAGGGGGACTTCTAGAGACCCAGTACTTC
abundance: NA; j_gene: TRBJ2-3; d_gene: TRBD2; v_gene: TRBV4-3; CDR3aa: CASSRTYGRGGTDTQYF; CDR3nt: TGCGCCAGCAGCAGGACTTATGGGCGGGGGGGCACAGATACGCAGTATTTT
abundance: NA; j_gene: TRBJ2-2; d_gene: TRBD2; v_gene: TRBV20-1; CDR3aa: CSFLAGNTGELFF; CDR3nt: TGCAGTTTCCTAGCGGGGAACACCGGGGAGCTGTTTTTT
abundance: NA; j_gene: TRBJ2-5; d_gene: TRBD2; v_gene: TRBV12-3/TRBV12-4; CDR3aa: CASSIQRGGGQETQYF; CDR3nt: TGTGCCAGCAGTATACAGCGGGGGGGGGGACAAGAGACCCAGTACTTC
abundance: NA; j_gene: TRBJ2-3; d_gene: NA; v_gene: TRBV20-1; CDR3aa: CSARLEFTDTQYF; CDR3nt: TGCAGTGCTAGACTAGAATTCACAGATACGCAGTATTTT
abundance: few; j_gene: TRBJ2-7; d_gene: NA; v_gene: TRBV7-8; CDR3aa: CASSLVGGESSYEQYF; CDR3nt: TGTGCCAGCAGCTTAGTAGGAGGGGAAAGCTCCTACGAGCAGTACTTC
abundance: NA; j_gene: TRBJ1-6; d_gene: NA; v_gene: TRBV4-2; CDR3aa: CASSLQGEGSYNSPLHF; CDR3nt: TGTGCCAGCAGTCTACAGGGAGAAGGATCCTATAATTCACCCCTCCACTTT
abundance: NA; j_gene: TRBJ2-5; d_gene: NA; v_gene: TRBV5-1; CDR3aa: CASRFGTQETQYF; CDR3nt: TGCGCCAGCAGGTTTGGGACTCAAGAGACCCAGTACTTC
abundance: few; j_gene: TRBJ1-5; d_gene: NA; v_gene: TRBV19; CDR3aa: CASRKTNSNQPQHF; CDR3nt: TGTGCCAGTAGGAAGACGAATAGCAATCAGCCCCAGCATTTT
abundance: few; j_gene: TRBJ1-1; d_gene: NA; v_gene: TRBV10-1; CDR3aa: CASSNSQKTEAFF; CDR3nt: TGCGCCAGCAGCAACTCACAGAAAACTGAAGCTTTCTTT
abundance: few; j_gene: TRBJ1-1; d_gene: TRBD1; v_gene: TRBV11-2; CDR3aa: CASSTWTGSGAGGSTEAFF; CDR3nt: TGTGCCAGCAGCACGTGGACAGGGTCTGGGGCAGGGGGAAGCACTGAAGCTTTCTTT
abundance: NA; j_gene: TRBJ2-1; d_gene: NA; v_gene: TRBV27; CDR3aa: CASSSPLWAPSGNEQFF; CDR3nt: TGTGCCAGCAGTTCACCCCTGTGGGCGCCGAGCGGCAATGAGCAGTTCTTC
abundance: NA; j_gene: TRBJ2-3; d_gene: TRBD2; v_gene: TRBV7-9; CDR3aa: CAARTSGGDAQYF; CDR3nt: TGTGCCGCAAGGACTAGCGGGGGAGACGCGCAGTATTTT
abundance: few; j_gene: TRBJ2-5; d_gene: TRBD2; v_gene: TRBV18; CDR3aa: CASSLSSGGTSRETQYF; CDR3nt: TGTGCCAGCTCCCTATCCAGCGGGGGCACCTCCAGAGAGACCCAGTACTTC
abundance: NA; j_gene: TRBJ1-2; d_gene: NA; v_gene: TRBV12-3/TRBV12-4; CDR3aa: CASSLSRQIYGYTF; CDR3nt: TGTGCCAGCAGTTTGAGTAGGCAGATCTATGGCTACACCTTC
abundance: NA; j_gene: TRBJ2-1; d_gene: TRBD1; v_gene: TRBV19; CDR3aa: CASSARDRVHNEQFF; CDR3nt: TGTGCCAGTAGTGCTCGGGACAGGGTCCACAATGAGCAGTTCTTC
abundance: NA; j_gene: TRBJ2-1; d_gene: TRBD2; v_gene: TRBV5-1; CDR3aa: CASSRTSGGGYNEQFF; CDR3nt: TGCGCCAGCAGCCGGACTAGCGGGGGAGGGTACAATGAGCAGTTCTTC
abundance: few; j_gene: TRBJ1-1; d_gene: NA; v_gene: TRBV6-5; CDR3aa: CASSYNRLINTEAFF; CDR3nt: TGTGCCAGCAGTTACAACAGACTAATCAACACTGAAGCTTTCTTT
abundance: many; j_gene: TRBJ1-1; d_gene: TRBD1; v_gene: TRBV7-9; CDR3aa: CASSTRTGTEAFF; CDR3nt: TGTGCCAGCAGCACCAGGACAGGCACTGAAGCTTTCTTT
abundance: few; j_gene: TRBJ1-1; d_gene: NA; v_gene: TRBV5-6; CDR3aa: CASSLQGRAFF; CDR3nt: TGTGCCAGCAGCTTGCAGGGAAGGGCTTTCTTT
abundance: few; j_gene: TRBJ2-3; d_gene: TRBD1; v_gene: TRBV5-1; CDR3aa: CASSRNRGPSTDTQYF; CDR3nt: TGCGCCAGCAGCCGGAACAGGGGGCCTAGCACAGATACGCAGTATTTT
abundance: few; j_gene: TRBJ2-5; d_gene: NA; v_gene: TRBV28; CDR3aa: CASSRGLDFRKETQYF; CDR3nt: TGTGCCAGCAGTAGGGGACTGGATTTCCGCAAAGAGACCCAGTACTTC
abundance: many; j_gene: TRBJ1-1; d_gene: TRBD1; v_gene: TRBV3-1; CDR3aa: CASSRWDSRYTEAFF; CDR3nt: TGTGCCAGCAGCCGTTGGGACAGCCGATACACTGAAGCTTTCTTT
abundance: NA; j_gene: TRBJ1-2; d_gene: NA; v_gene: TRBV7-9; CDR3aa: CASSLALPNYGYTF; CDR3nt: TGTGCCAGCAGCTTAGCCTTACCTAACTATGGCTACACCTTC
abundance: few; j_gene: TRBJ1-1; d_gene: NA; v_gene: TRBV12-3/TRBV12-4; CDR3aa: CASSFTEDTEAFF; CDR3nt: TGTGCCAGCAGTTTCACGGAGGACACTGAAGCTTTCTTT
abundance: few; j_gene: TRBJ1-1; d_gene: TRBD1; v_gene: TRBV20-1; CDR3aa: CSARDFTGGPYSTEAFF; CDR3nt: TGCAGTGCTAGAGACTTCACAGGGGGGCCATATAGCACTGAAGCTTTCTTT
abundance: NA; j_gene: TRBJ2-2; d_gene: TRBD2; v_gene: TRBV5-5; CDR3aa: CASTLSGGQTGELFF; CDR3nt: TGTGCCAGCACCCTTAGCGGGGGGCAAACCGGGGAGCTGTTTTTT
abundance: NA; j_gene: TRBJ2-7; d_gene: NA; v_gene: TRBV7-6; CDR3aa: CASSLDGTRYYEQYF; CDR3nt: TGTGCCAGCAGCTTAGACGGGACAAGGTACTACGAGCAGTACTTC
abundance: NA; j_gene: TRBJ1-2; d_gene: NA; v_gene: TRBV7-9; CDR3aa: CASSLGNLHF; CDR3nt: TGTGCCAGCAGCCTGGGCAACCTCCACTTC
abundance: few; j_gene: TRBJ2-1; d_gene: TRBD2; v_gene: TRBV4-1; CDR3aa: CASSSGLAASNEQFF; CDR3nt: TGCGCCAGCAGCTCTGGACTAGCGGCCTCCAATGAGCAGTTCTTC
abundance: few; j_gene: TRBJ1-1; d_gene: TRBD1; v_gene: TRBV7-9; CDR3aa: CASSLAQGGAFF; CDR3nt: TGTGCCAGCAGCTTAGCGCAGGGGGGTGCTTTCTTT
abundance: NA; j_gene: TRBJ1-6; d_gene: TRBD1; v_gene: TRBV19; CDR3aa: CASSIVGQGANSPLHF; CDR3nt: TGTGCCAGTAGTATAGTCGGACAGGGGGCTAATTCACCCCTCCACTTT
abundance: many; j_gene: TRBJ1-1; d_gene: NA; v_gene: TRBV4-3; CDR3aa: CATWNTEAFF; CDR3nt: TGCGCCACATGGAACACTGAAGCTTTCTTT
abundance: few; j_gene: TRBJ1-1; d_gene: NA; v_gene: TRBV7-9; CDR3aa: CASSFMGGVTEAFF; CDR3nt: TGTGCCAGCAGCTTTATGGGGGGGGTCACTGAAGCTTTCTTT
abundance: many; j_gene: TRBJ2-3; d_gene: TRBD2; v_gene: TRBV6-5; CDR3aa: CASRGRGEDRKQYF; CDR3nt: TGTGCCAGCAGAGGCCGGGGGGAAGACAGAAAGCAGTATTTT
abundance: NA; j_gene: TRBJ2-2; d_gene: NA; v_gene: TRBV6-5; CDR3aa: CASSYEDTGELFF; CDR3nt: TGTGCCAGCAGTTATGAGGACACCGGGGAGCTGTTTTTT
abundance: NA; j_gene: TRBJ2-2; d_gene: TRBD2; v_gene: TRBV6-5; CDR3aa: CASSYRPGGPPGELFF; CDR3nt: TGTGCCAGCAGTTACCGACCGGGGGGGCCTCCCGGGGAGCTGTTTTTT
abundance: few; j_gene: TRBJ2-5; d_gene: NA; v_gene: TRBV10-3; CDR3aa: CAIYWDLQETQYF; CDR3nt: TGTGCCATCTATTGGGATTTGCAAGAGACCCAGTACTTC
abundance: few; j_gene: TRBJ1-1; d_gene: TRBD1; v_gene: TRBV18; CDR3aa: CASSPPRTGTTEAFF; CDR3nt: TGTGCCAGCTCACCACCTCGGACAGGGACCACTGAAGCTTTCTTT
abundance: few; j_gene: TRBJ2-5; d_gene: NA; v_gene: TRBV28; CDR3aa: CASSLWETGTPQETQYF; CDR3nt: TGTGCCAGCAGTTTATGGGAAACCGGGACTCCCCAAGAGACCCAGTACTTC
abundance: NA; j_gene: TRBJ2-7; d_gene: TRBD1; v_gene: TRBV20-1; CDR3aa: CSAKPRDRDYEQYF; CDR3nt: TGCAGTGCCAAGCCCCGGGACAGAGACTACGAGCAGTACTTC
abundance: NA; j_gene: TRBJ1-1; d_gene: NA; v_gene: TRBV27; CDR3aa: CASSSGQLGMNTEAFF; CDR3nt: TGTGCCAGCAGTTCAGGACAGTTAGGGATGAACACTGAAGCTTTCTTT
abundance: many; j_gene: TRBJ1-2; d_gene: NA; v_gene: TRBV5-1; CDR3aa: CASSLSGNGYTF; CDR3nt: TGCGCCAGCAGCTTGTCGGGGAATGGCTACACCTTC
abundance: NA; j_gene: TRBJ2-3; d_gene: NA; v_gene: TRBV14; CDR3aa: CASSQKFARIWDTQYF; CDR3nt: TGTGCCAGCAGCCAGAAGTTTGCCAGAATATGGGATACGCAGTATTTT
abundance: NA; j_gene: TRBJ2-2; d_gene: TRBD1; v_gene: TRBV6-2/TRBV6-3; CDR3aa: CASSPPPGTGGLWVTGELFF; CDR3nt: TGTGCCAGCAGTCCTCCCCCCGGGACAGGGGGCCTATGGGTCACCGGGGAGCTGTTTTTT
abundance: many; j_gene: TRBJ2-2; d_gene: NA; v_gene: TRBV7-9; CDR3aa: CASSVSANTGELFF; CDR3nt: TGTGCCAGCAGCGTCAGCGCGAACACCGGGGAGCTGTTTTTT
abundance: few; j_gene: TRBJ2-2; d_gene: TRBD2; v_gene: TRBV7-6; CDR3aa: CASSYLAGGANTGELFF; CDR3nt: TGTGCCAGCAGCTACTTAGCGGGGGGGGCGAACACCGGGGAGCTGTTTTTT